This TCR beta chain was sequenced during a study of identical twins. In its sample, this clonotype was seen many times. TCRdb passed the 5' RACE reads through MiXCR, listing each CDR3 protein once. The top ten hold around 5% of the sample, which has about 200,000 distinct CDR3 sequences, roughly a tenth seen once. Germline V gene sequence: CDR1 LGHDT, CDR2 YNNKEL (reference sequence). The CDR3 runs to 19 residues. V gave up 0 bases and J gave up 6 bases, with 21 bases separating them. The chain recombines TRBV3-1 with TRBJ1-6; D unresolved. The sample comprised memory (CD45RO+) T cells sorted from blood. The receptor's source is a woman between 18 and 30 years old in good health. The CDR3, as DNA: TGTGCCAGCAGCCAAGATCTGAGGCTCGGCAGCAGCTTTAATTCACCCCTCCACTTT. Protein sequence: CASSQDLRLGSSFNSPLHF.